The 10 T cell receptor beta chains given below trace back to one sample, sequenced in a study of blood T cell repertoires in COVID-19. Libraries were prepared by immunoSEQ multiplex PCR; TCRdb keeps only in-frame clonotypes and omits some of them. The data hold around 170,000 clones, with 85% to 90% observed a single time. What was sequenced was peripheral blood. These receptors were obtained from a young woman with active or convalescent COVID-19.

V and J are TRBV2 and TRBJ1-1; 11 bases are a match to TRBD1. The germline CDR1 and CDR2 sequences are SNHLY and FYNNEI. CDR3 length: 14 residues. V gave up 5 bases and J gave up 4 bases; unmatched junction bases: 3. The CDR3 bases are TGTGCCAGCAGTCCCGGGACAGGGGGCACTGAAGCTTTCTTT. Encoded protein: CASSPGTGGTEAFF.

This chain connects TRBV29-1 to TRBJ2-7; 9 positions agree with TRBD2. CDR3 length: 14 amino acids. After removal of 4 bases from V and 4 bases from J, the junction contained 8 bases not matched to a gene. From germline, CDR1 is SQVTM and CDR2 ANQGSEA. The CDR3 protein is CSVGLAGDRYEQYF. The CDR3 region has the DNA TGCAGCGTTGGGTTAGCGGGAGATAGATACGAGCAGTACTTC.

The J gene is TRBJ2-1, the V gene TRBV9, with 9 bases aligning to TRBD1. The length of the CDR3 is 16 residues. V lost 2 bases, J lost 5 bases, and 8 bases stayed unmatched. Germline V gene data show CDR1 as SGDLS and CDR2 as YYNGEE. The CDR3: CASSVTGTGTNNEQFF. CDR3 coding DNA: TGTGCCAGCAGCGTCACCGGGACAGGGACAAACAATGAGCAGTTCTTC.

The gene calls are TRBV18 and TRBJ2-4, with 9 bases fitting TRBD2. The CDR3 totals 16 residues. Trimming cost V 1 base and J 3 bases; bases outside gene matches: 4. Germline V gene data show CDR1 as KGHSH and CDR2 as LQKENI. DNA of the CDR3: TGTGCCAGCTCACCACAAACTAGCGGGTTCAAAAACATTCAGTACTTC. It yields the protein CASSPQTSGFKNIQYF.

The V gene is TRBV19, the J gene TRBJ1-5; D gene unclear. Trimming stripped 7 bases from V and 1 base from J, with 14 bases between. CDR1 and CDR2 (germline): LNHDA, SQIVND (reference sequence). The CDR3 length is 15 residues. For the CDR3, the DNA is TGTGCCAGTAATGGAGGGTTGGGAAGCAATCAGCCCCAGCATTTT. The encoded protein is CASNGGLGSNQPQHF.

The chain combines TRBV11-3 with TRBJ2-3; perhaps TRBD1 as D (6 bases). The V gene lost 1 base and the J gene lost 0 bases, with 11 bases spanning the gap. Germline V lookup: CDR1 SGHNT, CDR2 YENEEA. The CDR3 is 16 amino acids. CDR3 residues: CASSLAGQSSTDTQYF. Written as DNA, the CDR3 is TGTGCCAGCAGCTTAGCCGGACAGTCTAGCACAGATACGCAGTATTTT. Complete variable domain (other parts from reference TRBV11-3 and TRBJ2-3): EAGVVQSPRYKIIEKKQPVAFWCNPISGHNTLYWYLQNLGQGPELLIRYENEEAVDDSQLPKDRFSAERLKGVDSTLKIQPAELGDSAVYLCASSLAGQSSTDTQYFGPGTRLTVL.

V usage is TRBV27 and J usage is TRBJ2-4; 7 nucleotides align to TRBD1. Germline assignment: CDR1 MNHEY and CDR2 SMNVEV (reference sequence). The CDR3 length is 17 residues. Trimming removed 6 bases from V and 3 bases from J; junction bases left unmatched: 14. The CDR3 is CASRTLTGSYGKNIQYF. The DNA for the CDR3 is TGTGCCAGCAGGACCCTGACAGGGTCTTATGGCAAAAACATTCAGTACTTC.

V usage is TRBV6-5 and J usage is TRBJ1-5; D remains ambiguous. Germline CDR1 and CDR2: MNHEY and SVGAGI. The CDR3 is 14 residues long. The V gene lost 0 bases and the J gene lost 3 bases, with 6 bases spanning the gap. CDR3 amino acids: CASSYSSLNQPQHF. As DNA, the CDR3 is TGTGCCAGCAGTTACTCGAGCCTCAATCAGCCCCAGCATTTT.

The gene calls are TRBV6-2 or TRBV6-3 and TRBJ2-5; maybe TRBD1 (6 bases). V lost 4 bases, J lost 2 bases, and 20 bases lay in between. Germline V gene data show CDR1 as MNHEY and CDR2 as SVGEGT. This CDR3 region has 17 residues. The CDR3 reads CASSWDTSTGLQETQYF. The CDR3 DNA reads as TGTGCCAGCAGTTGGGACACCTCAACAGGGCTTCAAGAGACCCAGTACTTC.

The chain carries TRBV20-1 and TRBJ1-2; TRBD1 is a possible D gene (6 bases). The germline gives CDR1 DFQATT, CDR2 SNEGSKA (reference sequence). The CDR3 loop spans 14 amino acids. Trimming removed 3 bases from V and 6 bases from J, with 17 bases in between. The CDR3 DNA reads as TGCAGTGCTAGTTCGGAACAGGGACGTGATGGCTACACCTTC. Its protein is CSASSEQGRDGYTF.